The TCR beta chain described here comes from a study of T cell clonality in common variable immunodeficiency. The table lists this clone with a few counts. The read halts 3 residues ahead of the CDR3 end, with the missing end drawn from the germline J gene. Germline lookup yields CDR1 MNHEY and CDR2 SVGEGT. CDR3 length: 16 residues. The method was immunoSEQ multiplex PCR; TCRdb's version includes in-frame clones alone and lacks a portion of them. This sample carries some 50,000 clones, none of them present only once. The sequenced material came from peripheral blood mononuclear cells. The chain employs TRBV6-2 or TRBV6-3 and TRBJ1-2, with unresolved D. The receptor comes from a person aged 18 to 75 in good health. The CDR3 bases that were read are TGTGCCAGCACCGACCGGTTAGCGACACTCACAGATACC. Protein sequence: CASTDRLATLTDT. The entire CDR3 protein reads CASTDRLATLTDTYTF.